This TCR beta chain is from a study of blood T cell repertoires in COVID-19. Across the study: Collection of acute and convalescent COVID-19 samples took place in the United States, Italy and Spain. The cDNA or gDNA used as material had been derived from T cells, B-cell-depleted T cells, or PBMCs.

V was cut by 0 bases and J by 5 bases, with 17 bases left in between. Germline values: CDR1 MGHRA, CDR2 YSYEKL. This CDR3 comprises 17 residues. As handled by the study authors: Cell counts per sample came from amplifying reference gene primers. Profiling relied on immunoSEQ multiplex PCR, and the TCRdb table lists in-frame clones only, not all of them. The V and J calls and clone size come from that table; D and trimming were worked out from the DNA. The sample yields tens of thousands of clones, roughly 90% seen once. This clonotype was sampled from a human donor with active COVID-19. The donor label of this sample is uncertain. The chain couples TRBV4-1 to TRBJ2-4; TRBD1 might be the D (6 bases). Specimen: peripheral blood. The CDR3 DNA sequence: TGCGCCAGCAGCCAAGATTGGTTGGGACAAAGAGAAAACATTCAGTACTTC. The encoded protein is CASSQDWLGQRENIQYF.